This T cell receptor beta chain is from a study of cytomegalovirus exposure and HLA in healthy donors. The study's findings and limits: Across donors, most TCRs were seen rarely, yet some public ones were widespread. The authors listed about 170 TCR beta chains as cytomegalovirus-associated.

Germline V lookup: CDR1 MDHEN, CDR2 SYDVKM. The germline V and J ends were trimmed by 2 bases and 5 bases, with 12 bases remaining between them. This CDR3 is 15 amino acids long. A word on this clone: Its antigen is as yet unknown.

The assay was immunoSEQ multiplex PCR, and TCRdb's table has in-frame clones only and misses some. The profile shows 130,000 or so clones, roughly 86% of them singletons. The TCR comes from a young man in good health and CMV-seronegative. V usage is TRBV28 and J usage is TRBJ1-4; D gene ambiguous. The sequenced sample consisted of PBMCs. The CDR3 region is CASSLSGSYNEKLFF. DNA for the CDR3: TGTGCCAGCAGTTTAAGCGGCAGCTACAATGAAAAACTGTTTTTT. Supplemented by reference TRBV28 and TRBJ1-4, the full variable domain reads DVKVTQSSRYLVKRTGEKVFLECVQDMDHENMFWYRQDPGLGLRLIYFSYDVKMKEKGDIPEGYSVSREKKERFSLILESASTNQTSMYLCASSLSGSYNEKLFFGSGTQLSVL.